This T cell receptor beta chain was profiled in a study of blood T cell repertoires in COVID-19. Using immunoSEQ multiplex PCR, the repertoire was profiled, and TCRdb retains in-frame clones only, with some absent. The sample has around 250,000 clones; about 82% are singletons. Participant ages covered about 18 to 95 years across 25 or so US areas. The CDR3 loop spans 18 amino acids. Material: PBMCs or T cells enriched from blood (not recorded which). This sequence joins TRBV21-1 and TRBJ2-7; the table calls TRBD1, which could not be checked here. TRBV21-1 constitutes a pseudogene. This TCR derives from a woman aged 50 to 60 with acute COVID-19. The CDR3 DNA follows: TGTGCCAGCAGCAAAGGGAGATTAGGGGGCAAGGACTCCTACGAGCAGTACTTC. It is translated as CASSKGRLGGKDSYEQYF.